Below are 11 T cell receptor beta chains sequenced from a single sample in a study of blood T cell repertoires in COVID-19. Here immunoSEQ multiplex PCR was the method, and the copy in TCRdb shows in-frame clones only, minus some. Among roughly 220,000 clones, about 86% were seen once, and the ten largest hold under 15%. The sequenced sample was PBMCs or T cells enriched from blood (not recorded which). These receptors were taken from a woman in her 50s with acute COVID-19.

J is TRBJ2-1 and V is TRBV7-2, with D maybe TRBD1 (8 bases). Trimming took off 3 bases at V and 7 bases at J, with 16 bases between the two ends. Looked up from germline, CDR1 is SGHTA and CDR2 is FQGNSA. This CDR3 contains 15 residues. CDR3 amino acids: CASSLGGTGGNEQFF. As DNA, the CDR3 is TGTGCCAGCAGCTTGGGGGGGACAGGAGGGAATGAGCAGTTCTTC. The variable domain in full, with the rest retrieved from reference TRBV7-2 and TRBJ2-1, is GAGVSQSPSNKVTEKGKDVELRCDPISGHTALYWYRQSLGQGLEFLIYFQGNSAPDKSGLPSDRFSAERTGGSVSTLTIQRTQQEDSAVYLCASSLGGTGGNEQFFGPGTRLTVL.

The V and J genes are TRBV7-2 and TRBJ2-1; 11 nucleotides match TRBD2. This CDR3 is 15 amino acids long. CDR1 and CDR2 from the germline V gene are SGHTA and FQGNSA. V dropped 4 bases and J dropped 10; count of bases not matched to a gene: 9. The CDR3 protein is CASSSETSGIREQFF. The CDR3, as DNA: TGTGCCAGCAGCTCGGAGACTAGCGGGATCCGGGAGCAGTTCTTC.

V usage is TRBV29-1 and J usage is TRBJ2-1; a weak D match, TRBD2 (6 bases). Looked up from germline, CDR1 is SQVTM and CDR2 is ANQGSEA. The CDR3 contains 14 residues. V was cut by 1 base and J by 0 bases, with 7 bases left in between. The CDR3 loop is CSVEAGSSYNEQFF. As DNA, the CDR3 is TGCAGCGTTGAAGCCGGGAGCTCCTACAATGAGCAGTTCTTC.

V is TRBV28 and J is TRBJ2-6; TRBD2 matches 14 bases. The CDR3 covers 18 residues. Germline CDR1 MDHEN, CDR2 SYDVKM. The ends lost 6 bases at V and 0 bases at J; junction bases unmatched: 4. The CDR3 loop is CASRPGLAGDSGANVLTF. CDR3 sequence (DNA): TGTGCCAGCAGACCGGGACTAGCGGGGGACTCTGGGGCCAACGTCCTGACTTTC. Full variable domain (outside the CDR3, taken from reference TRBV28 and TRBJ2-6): DVKVTQSSRYLVKRTGEKVFLECVQDMDHENMFWYRQDPGLGLRLIYFSYDVKMKEKGDIPEGYSVSREKKERFSLILESASTNQTSMYLCASRPGLAGDSGANVLTFGAGSRLTVL.

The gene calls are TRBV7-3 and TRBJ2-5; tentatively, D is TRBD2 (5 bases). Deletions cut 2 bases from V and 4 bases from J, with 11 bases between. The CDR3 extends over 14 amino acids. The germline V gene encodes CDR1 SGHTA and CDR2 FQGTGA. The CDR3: CASSLGGHRETQYF. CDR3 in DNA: TGTGCCAGCAGCTTAGGCGGGCACAGAGAGACCCAGTACTTC.

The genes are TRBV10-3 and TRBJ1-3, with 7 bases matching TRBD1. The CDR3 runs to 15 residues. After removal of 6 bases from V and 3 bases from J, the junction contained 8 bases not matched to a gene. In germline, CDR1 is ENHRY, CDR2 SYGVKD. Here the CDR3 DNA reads TGTGCCATCAGAAGACAGGGAGAAGTTGGAAACACCATATATTTT. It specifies CAIRRQGEVGNTIYF.

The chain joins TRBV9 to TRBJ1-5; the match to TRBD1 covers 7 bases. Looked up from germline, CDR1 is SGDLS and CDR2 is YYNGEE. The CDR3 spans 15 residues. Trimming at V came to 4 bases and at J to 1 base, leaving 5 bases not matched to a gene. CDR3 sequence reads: CASSPGQISNQPQHF. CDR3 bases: TGTGCCAGCAGCCCGGGACAGATAAGCAATCAGCCCCAGCATTTT.

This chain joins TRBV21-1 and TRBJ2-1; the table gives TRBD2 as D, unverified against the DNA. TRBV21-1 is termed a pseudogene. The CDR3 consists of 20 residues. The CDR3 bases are TGTGCCAGCAGCACTCGGCGGGGGACTAGCGGGGACCTCGGGTATGCTGAGCAGTTCTTC. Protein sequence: CASSTRRGTSGDLGYAEQFF.

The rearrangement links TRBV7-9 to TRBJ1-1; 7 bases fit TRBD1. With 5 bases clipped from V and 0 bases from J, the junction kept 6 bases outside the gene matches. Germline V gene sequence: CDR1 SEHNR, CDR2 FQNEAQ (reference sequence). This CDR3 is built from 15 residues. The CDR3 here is CASSPPTGMNTEAFF. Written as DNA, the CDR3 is TGTGCCAGCAGCCCCCCGACAGGGATGAACACTGAAGCTTTCTTT. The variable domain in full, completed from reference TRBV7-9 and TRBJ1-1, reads DTGVSQNPRHKITKRGQNVTFRCDPISEHNRLYWYRQTLGQGPEFLTYFQNEAQLEKSRLLSDRFSAERPKGSFSTLEIQRTEQGDSAMYLCASSPPTGMNTEAFFGQGTRLTVV.

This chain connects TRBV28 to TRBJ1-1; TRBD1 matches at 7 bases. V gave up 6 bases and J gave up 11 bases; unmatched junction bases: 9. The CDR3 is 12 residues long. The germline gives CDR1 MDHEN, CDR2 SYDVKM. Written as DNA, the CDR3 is TGTGCCAGCAGCCCGGGGAAGGGGGCCGCTTTCTTT. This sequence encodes CASSPGKGAAFF.

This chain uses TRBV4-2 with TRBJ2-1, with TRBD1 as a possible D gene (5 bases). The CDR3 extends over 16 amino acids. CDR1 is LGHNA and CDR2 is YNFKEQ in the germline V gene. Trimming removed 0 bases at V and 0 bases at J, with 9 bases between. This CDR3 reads CASSQDRGSSYNEQFF. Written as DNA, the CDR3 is TGTGCCAGCAGCCAAGATAGGGGAAGCTCCTACAATGAGCAGTTCTTC.